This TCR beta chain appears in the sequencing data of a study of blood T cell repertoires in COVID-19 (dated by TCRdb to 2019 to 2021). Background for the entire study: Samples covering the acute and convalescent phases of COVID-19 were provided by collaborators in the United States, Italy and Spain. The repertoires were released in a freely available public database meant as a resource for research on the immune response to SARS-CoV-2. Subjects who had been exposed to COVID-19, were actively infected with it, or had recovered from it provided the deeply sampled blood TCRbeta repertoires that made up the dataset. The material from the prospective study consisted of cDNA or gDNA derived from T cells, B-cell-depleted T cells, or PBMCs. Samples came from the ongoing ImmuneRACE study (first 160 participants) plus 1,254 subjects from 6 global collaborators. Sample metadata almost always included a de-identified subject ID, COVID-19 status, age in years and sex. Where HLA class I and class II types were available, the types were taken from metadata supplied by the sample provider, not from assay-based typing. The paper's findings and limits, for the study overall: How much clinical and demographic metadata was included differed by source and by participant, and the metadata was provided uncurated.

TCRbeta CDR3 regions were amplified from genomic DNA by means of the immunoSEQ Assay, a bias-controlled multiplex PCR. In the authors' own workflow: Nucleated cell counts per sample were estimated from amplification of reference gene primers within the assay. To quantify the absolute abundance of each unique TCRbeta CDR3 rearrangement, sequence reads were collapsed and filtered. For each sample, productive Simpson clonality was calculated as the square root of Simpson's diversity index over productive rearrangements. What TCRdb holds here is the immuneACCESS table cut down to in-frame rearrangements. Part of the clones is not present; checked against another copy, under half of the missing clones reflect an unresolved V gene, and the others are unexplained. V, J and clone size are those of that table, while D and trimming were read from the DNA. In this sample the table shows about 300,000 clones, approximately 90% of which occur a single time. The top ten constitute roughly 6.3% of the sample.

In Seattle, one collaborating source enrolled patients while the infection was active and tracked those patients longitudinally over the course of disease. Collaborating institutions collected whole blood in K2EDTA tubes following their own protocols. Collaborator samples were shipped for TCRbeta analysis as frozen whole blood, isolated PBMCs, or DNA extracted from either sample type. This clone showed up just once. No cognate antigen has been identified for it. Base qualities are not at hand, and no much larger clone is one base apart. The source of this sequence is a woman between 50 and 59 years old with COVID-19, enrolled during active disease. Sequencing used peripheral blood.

The base sequence is TGCGCCAGCAGCTTGCGGCGGGAGTACAATGAGCAGTTCTTC. This sequence encodes CASSLRREYNEQFF. The V and J genes are TRBV5-1 and TRBJ2-1, with TRBD2 matching 7 junction bases. V lost 1 base and J lost 4 bases, and the count of bases not matched to a germline gene is 2. The CDR3 goes from the cysteine to the phenylalanine over 14 residues. Only the CDR3 part of the read is kept: 42 bases, read in frame from the first base. As encoded in the germline V gene, CDR1 is SGHRS while CDR2 is YFSETQ.